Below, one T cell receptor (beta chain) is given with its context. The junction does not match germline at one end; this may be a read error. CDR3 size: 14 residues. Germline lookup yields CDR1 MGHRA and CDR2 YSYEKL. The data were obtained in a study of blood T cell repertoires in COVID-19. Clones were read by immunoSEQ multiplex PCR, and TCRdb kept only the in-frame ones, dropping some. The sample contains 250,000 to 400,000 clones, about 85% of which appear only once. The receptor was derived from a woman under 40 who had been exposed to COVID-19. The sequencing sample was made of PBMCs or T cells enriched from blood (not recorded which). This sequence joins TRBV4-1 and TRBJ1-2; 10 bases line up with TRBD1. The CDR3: CASSQGPGQGVYGF. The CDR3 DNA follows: TGCGCCAGCAGCCAGGGCCCCGGACAGGGGGTTTATGGCTTC.